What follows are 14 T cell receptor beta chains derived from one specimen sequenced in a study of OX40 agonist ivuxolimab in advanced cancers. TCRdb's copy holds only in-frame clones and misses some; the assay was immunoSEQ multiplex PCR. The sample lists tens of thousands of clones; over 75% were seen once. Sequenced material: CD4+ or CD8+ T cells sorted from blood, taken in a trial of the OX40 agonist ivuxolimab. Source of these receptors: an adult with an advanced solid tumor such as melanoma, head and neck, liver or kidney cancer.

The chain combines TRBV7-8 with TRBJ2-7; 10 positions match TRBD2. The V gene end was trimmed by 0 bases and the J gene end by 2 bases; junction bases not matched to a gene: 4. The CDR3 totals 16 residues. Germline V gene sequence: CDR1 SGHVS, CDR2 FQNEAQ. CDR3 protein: CASSLAGLAGAYEQYF. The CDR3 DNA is TGTGCCAGCAGCTTAGCGGGGCTAGCGGGGGCCTACGAGCAGTACTTC.

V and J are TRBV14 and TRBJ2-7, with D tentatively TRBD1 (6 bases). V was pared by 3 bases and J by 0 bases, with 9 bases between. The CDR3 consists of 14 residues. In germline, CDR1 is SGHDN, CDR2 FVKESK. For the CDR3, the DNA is TGTGCCAGCAGCCATCGACAGGACTCCTACGAGCAGTACTTC. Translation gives CASSHRQDSYEQYF.

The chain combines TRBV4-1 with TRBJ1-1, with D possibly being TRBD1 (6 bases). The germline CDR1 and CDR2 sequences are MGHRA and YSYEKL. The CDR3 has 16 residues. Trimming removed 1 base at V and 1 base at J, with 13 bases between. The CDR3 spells CASSQVPGATNTEAFF. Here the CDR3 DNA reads TGCGCCAGCAGCCAAGTCCCAGGGGCAACGAACACTGAAGCTTTCTTT.

CDR3 in DNA: TGCGCCAGCAGCCTCGGGGCGGGAGAGGAGTTCTTC. This gives the protein CASSLGAGEEFF. The chain has TRBV5-1 and TRBJ2-1, with TRBD2 matching over 7 bases. Germline values: CDR1 SGHRS, CDR2 YFSETQ. The CDR3 contains 12 residues. The trim removed 4 bases at V and 14 bases at J, leaving 9 bases unmatched.

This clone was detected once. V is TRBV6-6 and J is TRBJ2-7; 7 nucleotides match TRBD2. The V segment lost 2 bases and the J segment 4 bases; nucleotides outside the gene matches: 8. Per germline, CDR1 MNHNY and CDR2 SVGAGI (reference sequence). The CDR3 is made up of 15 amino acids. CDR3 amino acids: CASSYHRAGSYEQYF. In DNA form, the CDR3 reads TGTGCCAGCAGTTACCATCGAGCGGGATCGTACGAGCAGTACTTC.

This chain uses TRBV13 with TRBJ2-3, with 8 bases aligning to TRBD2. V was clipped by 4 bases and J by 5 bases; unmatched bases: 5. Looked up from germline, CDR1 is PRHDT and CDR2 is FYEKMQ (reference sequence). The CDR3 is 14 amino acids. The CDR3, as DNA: TGTGCCAGCAGCTCCCTGCGGGAGGAAGATACGCAGTATTTT. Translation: CASSSLREEDTQYF.

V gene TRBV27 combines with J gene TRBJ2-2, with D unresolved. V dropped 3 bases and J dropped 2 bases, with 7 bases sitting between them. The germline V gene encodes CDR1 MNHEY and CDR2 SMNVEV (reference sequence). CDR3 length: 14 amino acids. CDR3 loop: CASSLTGNTGELFF. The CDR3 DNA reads TGTGCCAGCAGTTTGACGGGCAACACCGGGGAGCTGTTTTTT.

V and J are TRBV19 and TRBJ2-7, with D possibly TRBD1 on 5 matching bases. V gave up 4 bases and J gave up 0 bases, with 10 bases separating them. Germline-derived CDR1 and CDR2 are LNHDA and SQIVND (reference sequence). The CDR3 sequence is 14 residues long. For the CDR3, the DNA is TGTGCCAGTAGTAATGGACAAGGCTCCTACGAGCAGTACTTC. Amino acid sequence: CASSNGQGSYEQYF.

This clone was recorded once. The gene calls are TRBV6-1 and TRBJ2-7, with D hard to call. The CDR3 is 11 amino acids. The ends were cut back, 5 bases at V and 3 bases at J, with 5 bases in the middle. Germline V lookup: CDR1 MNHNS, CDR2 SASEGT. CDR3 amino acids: CASSNYYEQYF. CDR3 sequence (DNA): TGTGCCAGCAGTAATTACTACGAGCAGTACTTC.

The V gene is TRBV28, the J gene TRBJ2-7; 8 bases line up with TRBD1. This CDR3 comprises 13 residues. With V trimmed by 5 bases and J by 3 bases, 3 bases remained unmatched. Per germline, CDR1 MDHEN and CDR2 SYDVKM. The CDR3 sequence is CASSQTGVYEQYF. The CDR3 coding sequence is TGTGCCAGCAGTCAGACAGGGGTCTACGAGCAGTACTTC.

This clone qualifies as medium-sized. As DNA, the CDR3 is TGTGCCAGCAGCTTATTAGGCGGCGGGGAGCTGTTTTTT. Translation: CASSLLGGGELFF. The chain combines TRBV7-2 with TRBJ2-2; no clear D. The CDR3 sequence is 13 residues long. Germline values: CDR1 SGHTA, CDR2 FQGNSA. V was shortened by 2 bases and J by 7 bases, with 8 bases between the two germline ends.

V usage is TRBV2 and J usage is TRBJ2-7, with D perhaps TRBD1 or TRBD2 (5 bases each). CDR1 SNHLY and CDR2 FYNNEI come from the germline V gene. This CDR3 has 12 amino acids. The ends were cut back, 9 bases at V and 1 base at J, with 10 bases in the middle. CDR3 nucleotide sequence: TGTGCCAGAGGGACGGCTTCCTACGAGCAGTACTTC. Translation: CARGTASYEQYF.

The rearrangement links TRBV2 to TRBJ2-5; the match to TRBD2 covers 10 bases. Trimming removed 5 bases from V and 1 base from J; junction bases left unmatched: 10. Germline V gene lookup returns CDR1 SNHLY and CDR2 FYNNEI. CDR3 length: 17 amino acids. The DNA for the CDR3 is TGTGCCAGCAGTCCTAGGGTAGCGGGAGGAGGCCAAGAGACCCAGTACTTC. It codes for CASSPRVAGGGQETQYF.

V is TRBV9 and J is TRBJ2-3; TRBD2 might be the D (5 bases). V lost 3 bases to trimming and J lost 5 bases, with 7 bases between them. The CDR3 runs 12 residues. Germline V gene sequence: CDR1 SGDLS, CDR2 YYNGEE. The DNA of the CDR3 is TGTGCCAGCAGCGAAGAGGGAGATACGCAGTATTTT. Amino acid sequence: CASSEEGDTQYF.